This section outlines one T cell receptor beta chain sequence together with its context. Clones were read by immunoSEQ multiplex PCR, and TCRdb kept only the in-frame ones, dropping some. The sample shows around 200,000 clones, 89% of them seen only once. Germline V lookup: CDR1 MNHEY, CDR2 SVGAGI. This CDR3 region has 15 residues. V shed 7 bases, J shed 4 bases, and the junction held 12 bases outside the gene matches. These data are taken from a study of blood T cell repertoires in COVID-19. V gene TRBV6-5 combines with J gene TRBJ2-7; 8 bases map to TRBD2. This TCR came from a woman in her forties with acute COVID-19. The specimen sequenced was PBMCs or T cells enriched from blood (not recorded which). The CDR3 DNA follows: TGTGCCAGCAAGATCCAGCGGGAGTATCCGTACGAGCAGTACTTC. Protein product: CASKIQREYPYEQYF.